A single sample gave rise to the 19 T cell receptor beta chains below, sequenced in a study of OX40 agonist ivuxolimab in advanced cancers. The table came from immunoSEQ multiplex PCR; TCRdb's copy has only in-frame clones and leaves some out. The table has 60,000 to 70,000 clones, 75% to 85% seen once. Sample: CD4+ or CD8+ T cells sorted from blood, taken in a trial of the OX40 agonist ivuxolimab. The receptors shown here come from an adult with an advanced solid tumor such as melanoma, head and neck, liver or kidney cancer.

The chain joins TRBV19 to TRBJ1-5; tentatively, D is TRBD1 (6 bases). CDR1 is LNHDA and CDR2 is SQIVND in the germline V gene (reference sequence). The V end lost 7 bases, the J end lost 5 bases, and 12 bases lay between the germline ends. The CDR3 length is 13 residues. The DNA of the CDR3 is TGTGCCAGTATCGGACAGTACCATCAGCCCCAGCATTTT. It codes for CASIGQYHQPQHF. The whole variable domain, remainder taken from reference TRBV19 and TRBJ1-5, is DGGITQSPKYLFRKEGQNVTLSCEQNLNHDAMYWYRQDPGQGLRLIYYSQIVNDFQKGDIAEGYSVSREKKESFPLTVTSAQKNPTAFYLCASIGQYHQPQHFGDGTRLSIL.

The V and J genes are TRBV6-5 and TRBJ2-1; 7 positions agree with TRBD1. The CDR3 consists of 15 residues. V lost 4 bases and J lost 4; bases outside the gene matches: 7. Germline assignment: CDR1 MNHEY and CDR2 SVGAGI. CDR3 sequence reads: CASSWGGTDYNEQFF. In nucleotides, the CDR3 is TGTGCCAGCAGTTGGGGTGGGACAGATTACAATGAGCAGTTCTTC.

This chain connects TRBV7-2 to TRBJ1-3; D uncertain. Looked up from germline, CDR1 is SGHTA and CDR2 is FQGNSA. This CDR3 has 14 amino acids. With 4 bases removed from V and 7 bases from J, the gap between germline ends came to 14 bases. CDR3 in DNA: TGTGCCAGCAGCTCTTGGGCGGCCGGTAACACCATATATTTT. It is translated as CASSSWAAGNTIYF.

The CDR3 reads CASSLAPLRNTIYF. The CDR3 region has the DNA TGTGCCAGCAGCTTGGCCCCTCTCCGGAACACCATATATTTT. The rearrangement joins TRBV5-5 to TRBJ1-3; no reliable D call. CDR1 and CDR2 from the germline V gene are SGHKS and YYEKEE (reference sequence). The ends were cut back, 0 bases at V and 7 bases at J, with 11 bases in the middle. The CDR3 runs to 14 residues.

The J gene is TRBJ1-2, the V gene TRBV30, with unresolved D. Germline V lookup: CDR1 GTSNPN, CDR2 SVGIG (reference sequence). This CDR3 comprises 14 residues. The V end was cut by 4 bases, the J end by 2 bases, with 14 bases between. The CDR3, as DNA: TGTGCCTGGAATCGGGCCTCCTTCAACTATGGCTACACCTTC. This codes for CAWNRASFNYGYTF.

The rearrangement uses TRBV19 and TRBJ1-3; D gene ambiguous. CDR1 LNHDA and CDR2 SQIVND come from the germline V gene (reference sequence). This CDR3 spans 14 amino acids. V lost 8 bases, J lost 1 base, and 12 bases lay in between. The CDR3 loop reads CASQRSGSGNTIYF. The CDR3 DNA reads TGTGCCAGTCAAAGGAGTGGTTCTGGAAACACCATATATTTT.

The genes are TRBV7-2 and TRBJ2-5; TRBD2 might be the D (6 bases). V was cut by 3 bases and J by 4 bases, with 12 bases left in between. The CDR3 spans 14 residues. The germline CDR1 and CDR2 sequences are SGHTA and FQGNSA. Here the CDR3 DNA reads TGTGCCAGCAGCTTGCACGGGAGTAGAGAGACCCAGTACTTC. Protein product: CASSLHGSRETQYF.

This chain connects TRBV6-1 to TRBJ2-7; 7 bases line up with TRBD1. The CDR3 runs to 13 residues. Germline V CDR1 and CDR2: MNHNS, SASEGT. The V gene end was trimmed by 6 bases and the J gene end by 5 bases; junction bases not matched to a gene: 7. This chain's CDR3 is CASRRQGTHEQYV. CDR3 bases: TGTGCCAGCAGACGACAGGGTACCCACGAGCAGTACGTC.

The chain couples TRBV18 to TRBJ2-2; D is ambiguous. The V gene lost 0 bases and the J gene lost 0 bases, with 5 bases spanning the gap. The CDR3 is 15 amino acids. From germline, CDR1 is KGHSH and CDR2 LQKENI. The CDR3: CASSPPAANTGELFF. The CDR3 DNA is TGTGCCAGCTCACCACCGGCAGCGAACACCGGGGAGCTGTTTTTT.

This clone is medium-sized in the sample. The V and J genes are TRBV6-5 and TRBJ1-1, with unresolved D. The CDR3 length is 16 residues. V was cut by 0 bases and J by 1 base, with 12 bases left in between. From germline, CDR1 is MNHEY and CDR2 SVGAGI. CDR3 DNA sequence: TGTGCCAGCAGTTACTCTCAAGGGTGGGGGAACACTGAAGCTTTCTTT. Its translation: CASSYSQGWGNTEAFF.

The J gene is TRBJ2-5, the V gene TRBV7-8; 8 bases fit TRBD1. The ends lost 5 bases at V and 3 bases at J; junction bases unmatched: 8. Looked up from germline, CDR1 is SGHVS and CDR2 is FQNEAQ. The CDR3 is 15 amino acids. The DNA of the CDR3 is TGTGCCAGCAGCCACGGACAGGGCTGGGAAGAGACCCAGTACTTC. As protein: CASSHGQGWEETQYF.

V is TRBV7-9 and J is TRBJ1-2; D is ambiguous. With 5 bases removed from V and 2 bases from J, the gap between germline ends came to 12 bases. Germline loops: CDR1 SEHNR, CDR2 FQNEAQ (reference sequence). The CDR3 contains 14 residues. CDR3 loop: CASSPLAGNYGYTF. The CDR3 DNA reads TGTGCCAGCAGCCCACTTGCGGGAAACTATGGCTACACCTTC.

This clone was found once. The chain uses TRBV5-5 and TRBJ1-6; D not certain. The CDR3 extends over 15 amino acids. Germline V gene lookup returns CDR1 SGHKS and CDR2 YYEKEE (reference sequence). The germline V and J ends were trimmed by 2 bases and 0 bases, with 6 bases remaining between them. CDR3 bases: TGTGCCAGCAGCTTCGGATACTCCTATAATTCACCCCTCCACTTT. Translation gives CASSFGYSYNSPLHF.

V and J are TRBV6-6 and TRBJ1-2, with TRBD1 identical over 7 bases. V dropped 6 bases and J dropped 4; count of bases not matched to a gene: 5. Germline V gene data show CDR1 as MNHNY and CDR2 as SVGAGI (reference sequence). The CDR3 runs 13 residues. The DNA of the CDR3 is TGTGCCAGCAGGGAAGGGGGCGGCTATGGCTACACCTTC. It translates to CASREGGGYGYTF.

This sequence joins TRBV9 and TRBJ2-5, with 11 nucleotides matching TRBD1. J lost 4 bases, V lost 4 bases, and 6 bases had no gene match. Germline-derived CDR1 and CDR2 are SGDLS and YYNGEE. This CDR3 is built from 15 residues. CDR3 sequence reads: CASSSGQGGVETQYF. The CDR3 DNA sequence: TGTGCCAGCAGCTCGGGACAGGGGGGAGTAGAGACCCAGTACTTC. The whole variable domain, remainder taken from reference TRBV9 and TRBJ2-5, is DSGVTQTPKHLITATGQRVTLRCSPRSGDLSVYWYQQSLDQGLQFLIQYYNGEERAKGNILERFSAQQFPDLHSELNLSSLELGDSALYFCASSSGQGGVETQYFGPGTRLLVL.

The CDR3 spells CASSYARYEQYF. CDR3 nucleotides: TGTGCCAGCAGTTACGCTCGTTACGAGCAGTACTTC. The rearrangement uses TRBV6-5 and TRBJ2-7; D is unresolved. Trimming pared 2 bases from V and 4 bases from J, leaving 6 bases between. There are 12 residues in the CDR3. The V gene's germline CDR1 is MNHEY and CDR2 SVGAGI.

The V gene is TRBV5-5, the J gene TRBJ1-2; D gene unclear. This CDR3 contains 14 residues. V shed 0 bases and J shed 5 bases, with 11 bases lying between them. Germline V gene sequence: CDR1 SGHKS, CDR2 YYEKEE (reference sequence). The CDR3 loop reads CASSLVDGSYGYTF. DNA of the CDR3: TGTGCCAGCAGCTTGGTCGACGGCAGTTATGGCTACACCTTC. The full variable domain, with the rest looked up from reference TRBV5-5 and TRBJ1-2, is DAGVTQSPTHLIKTRGQQVTLRCSPISGHKSVSWYQQVLGQGPQFIFQYYEKEERGRGNFPDRFSARQFPNYSSELNVNALLLGDSALYLCASSLVDGSYGYTFGSGTRLTVV.

This chain links TRBV5-1 with TRBJ2-3; the D call may be TRBD1 or TRBD2 (5 bases each). V gave up 3 bases and J gave up 0 bases, with 11 bases separating them. The germline V gene encodes CDR1 SGHRS and CDR2 YFSETQ. The CDR3 contains 15 residues. As DNA, the CDR3 is TGCGCCAGCAGCTGGGGGACGGTGAGCACAGATACGCAGTATTTT. This gives the protein CASSWGTVSTDTQYF. Based on the CDR3 plus reference TRBV5-1 and TRBJ2-3, the full variable domain is KAGVTQTPRYLIKTRGQQVTLSCSPISGHRSVSWYQQTPGQGLQFLFEYFSETQRNKGNFPGRFSGRQFSNSRSEMNVSTLELGDSALYLCASSWGTVSTDTQYFGPGTRLTVL.

This chain connects TRBV11-2 to TRBJ2-3; D gene uncertain. Germline V gene sequence: CDR1 SGHAT, CDR2 FQNNGV. The CDR3 is made up of 14 amino acids. Trimming took 5 bases from V and 2 from J, leaving 11 bases between them. CDR3 residues: CASSPGRVTDTQYF. The DNA for the CDR3 is TGTGCCAGCAGCCCCGGACGGGTCACAGATACGCAGTATTTT.